The 11 T cell receptor beta chains in this list originate from one sample, sequenced in a study of T cells after yellow fever vaccination. Each CDR3 protein gets one entry after TCRdb re-called the 5' RACE reads with MiXCR. The sample includes a few hundred thousand distinct CDR3 sequences, over 3.5% of them seen just once. Sequencing used PBMCs, obtained 5 days after the yellow fever booster vaccination. The receptors derive from a man aged 18 to 30 who received the YFV17D yellow fever vaccine.

This chain uses TRBV19 with TRBJ1-5, with D unresolved. CDR1 is LNHDA and CDR2 is SQIVND in the germline V gene (reference sequence). V was clipped by 5 bases and J by 2 bases, with 13 bases between them. The CDR3 length is 15 residues. This CDR3 reads CASSPTDGRNQPQHF. Here the CDR3 DNA reads TGTGCCAGTAGTCCCACCGATGGACGCAATCAGCCCCAGCATTTT. Filled out from reference TRBV19 and TRBJ1-5, the complete variable domain reads DGGITQSPKYLFRKEGQNVTLSCEQNLNHDAMYWYRQDPGQGLRLIYYSQIVNDFQKGDIAEGYSVSREKKESFPLTVTSAQKNPTAFYLCASSPTDGRNQPQHFGDGTRLSIL.

This clonotype turned up a few times. V and J are TRBV27 and TRBJ1-5, with TRBD1 matching 8 bases. CDR1 and CDR2 from the germline V gene are MNHEY and SMNVEV (reference sequence). After removal of 4 bases from V and 5 bases from J, the junction contained 7 bases not matched to a gene. CDR3 size: 15 residues. The CDR3 is CASSSQGARDQPQHF. As DNA, the CDR3 is TGTGCCAGCAGTTCCCAGGGGGCTAGGGATCAGCCCCAGCATTTT.

The chain combines TRBV4-1 with TRBJ2-2; TRBD1 matches at 7 bases. From germline, CDR1 is MGHRA and CDR2 YSYEKL. The V gene end was trimmed by 4 bases and the J gene end by 4 bases; junction bases not matched to a gene: 9. The CDR3 has 16 amino acids. CDR3 in amino acids: CASSRDSTGLTGELFF. CDR3 DNA sequence: TGCGCCAGCAGCCGAGACTCGACAGGGCTCACCGGGGAGCTGTTTTTT.

A few counts support this clonotype. The gene calls are TRBV7-9 and TRBJ1-2, with TRBD1 as a possible D gene (5 bases). Trimming cost V 2 bases and J 0 bases, with 13 bases left between them. Germline CDR1 reads SEHNR; CDR2 reads FQNEAQ (reference sequence). The CDR3 covers 16 residues. The chain's CDR3 is CASSLQGLGANYGYTF. The CDR3 DNA sequence: TGTGCCAGCAGCTTACAGGGTTTGGGAGCTAACTATGGCTACACCTTC.

This clonotype was seen ten or more times. The chain combines TRBV12-3 or TRBV12-4 with TRBJ2-7; no definite D call. Trimming cost V 6 bases and J 4 bases, with 10 bases left between them. The CDR3 sequence is 12 residues long. The CDR3 protein is CASSSDGYEQYF. The CDR3, as DNA: TGTGCCAGCAGCTCGGACGGTTACGAGCAGTACTTC.

This chain joins TRBV14 and TRBJ2-2; no reliable D call. The CDR3 contains 13 residues. V was shortened by 2 bases and J by 5 bases, with 6 bases between the two germline ends. Germline CDR1 reads SGHDN; CDR2 reads FVKESK. CDR3 protein: CASSQRVTGELFF. CDR3 sequence (DNA): TGTGCCAGCAGCCAACGGGTAACCGGGGAGCTGTTTTTT. The full variable domain, with the rest looked up from reference TRBV14 and TRBJ2-2, is EAGVTQFPSHSVIEKGQTVTLRCDPISGHDNLYWYRRVMGKEIKFLLHFVKESKQDESGMPNNRFLAERTGGTYSTLKVQPAELEDSGVYFCASSQRVTGELFFGEGSRLTVL.

The CDR3, as DNA: TGTGCCAGCAGTGCAGGGGCCGCCAGGTGGCCCCAGCATTTT. Its protein is CASSAGAARWPQHF. The rearrangement uses TRBV28 and TRBJ1-5; D is perhaps TRBD1 (6 bases). CDR3 size: 14 residues. V was clipped by 5 bases and J by 9 bases, with 17 bases between them. CDR1 and CDR2 from the germline V gene are MDHEN and SYDVKM.

This clonotype was seen ten or more times. This chain connects TRBV5-1 to TRBJ1-6; 7 bases fit TRBD1. V dropped 1 base and J dropped 5; count of bases not matched to a gene: 3. The germline V gene encodes CDR1 SGHRS and CDR2 YFSETQ. The CDR3 extends over 15 amino acids. The CDR3 loop reads CASSLSGGDNSPLHF. The CDR3 bases are TGCGCCAGCAGCTTGTCAGGGGGGGATAATTCACCCCTCCACTTT.

This clonotype occurred a few times. The chain couples TRBV25-1 to TRBJ2-5; D is perhaps TRBD1 (5 bases). This CDR3 region has 14 residues. The V and J ends lost 8 bases and 4 bases respectively, with 17 bases between them. Germline loops: CDR1 MGHDK, CDR2 SYGVNS. The CDR3 bases are TGTGCCAGCGAAATCAACAGGCCGGGAGAGACCCAGTACTTC. Translating gives CASEINRPGETQYF.

The chain combines TRBV5-1 with TRBJ2-5, with 9 bases fitting TRBD2. CDR3 length: 15 residues. V lost 3 bases, J lost 2 bases, and 5 bases stayed unmatched. Germline CDR1 SGHRS, CDR2 YFSETQ. The CDR3 here is CASSSVAGEQETQYF. The CDR3 region has the DNA TGCGCCAGCAGCTCCGTAGCGGGGGAACAAGAGACCCAGTACTTC.

This clonotype was picked up a small number of times. This chain uses TRBV4-1 with TRBJ1-5, with TRBD1 matching 8 bases. CDR1 is MGHRA, CDR2 YSYEKL, per germline. The CDR3 loop spans 16 amino acids. Trimming at V came to 2 bases and at J to 4 bases, leaving 7 bases not matched to a gene. The chain's CDR3 is CASSQYRTGPNQPQHF. DNA for the CDR3: TGCGCCAGCAGCCAATACAGGACAGGGCCTAATCAGCCCCAGCATTTT.